One and the same sample provided the 27 T cell receptor beta chains below, sequenced in a study of blood T cell repertoires in COVID-19. TCRdb's table, derived via immunoSEQ multiplex PCR, lists solely in-frame clones and lacks some. The data show about 150,000 clones, over 75% seen once. The sample comprised peripheral blood. Receptor source: a human donor in a cohort sampled during active COVID-19.

This clone was detected a few times. The CDR3 reads CASKAGEPYSNQPQHF. CDR3 bases: TGTGCCAGCAAGGCGGGGGAGCCTTATAGCAATCAGCCCCAGCATTTT. This chain connects TRBV6-6 to TRBJ1-5; tentative D call: TRBD1 (5 bases). There are 16 residues in the CDR3. Germline CDR1 MNHNY, CDR2 SVGAGI (reference sequence). V lost 7 bases and J lost 0, with 16 bases in between.

The rearrangement joins TRBV11-3 to TRBJ2-5; the match to TRBD1 covers 8 bases. This CDR3 spans 16 amino acids. V lost 2 bases, J lost 5 bases, and 10 bases stayed unmatched. Per germline, CDR1 SGHNT and CDR2 YENEEA. CDR3 bases: TGTGCCAGCAGCTTAAGGACAGGGAGAATGAAGGAGACCCAGTACTTC. This sequence encodes CASSLRTGRMKETQYF.

The chain carries TRBV3-1 (or the pseudogene TRBV3-2) and TRBJ1-1; no clear D. Germline CDR1 is LGHDT and CDR2 is YNNKEL (reference sequence). V dropped 1 base and J dropped 1 base, with 10 bases sitting between them. The CDR3 loop spans 15 amino acids. CDR3 coding DNA: TGTGCCAGCAGCCAAGCGCCGGGTTCGAACACTGAAGCTTTCTTT. Protein product: CASSQAPGSNTEAFF.

The J gene is TRBJ1-5, the V gene TRBV7-9, with D perhaps TRBD1 (6 bases). CDR1 and CDR2 from the germline V gene are SEHNR and FQNEAQ (reference sequence). Trimming pared 1 base from V and 7 bases from J, leaving 11 bases between. The CDR3 is 14 amino acids. The CDR3, as DNA: TGTGCCAGCAGCTTAGTAGGGGGTGGACAGCCCCAGCATTTT. Its translation: CASSLVGGGQPQHF.

The chain employs TRBV5-1 and TRBJ2-3, with TRBD2 matching 9 bases. V lost 9 bases and J lost 5; bases outside the gene matches: 13. The germline V gene has CDR1 SGHRS and CDR2 YFSETQ. CDR3 length: 15 amino acids. The CDR3 spells CATSRSGGPIDTQYF. The CDR3 DNA sequence: TGCGCCACCTCCCGCAGCGGGGGGCCTATAGATACGCAGTATTTT.

This chain links TRBV29-1 with TRBJ1-1; D possibly corresponds to TRBD1 (5 bases). Between the trimmed V and J ends, which lost 3 bases and 11 bases, there was a span of 13 bases. CDR1 SQVTM and CDR2 ANQGSEA come from the germline V gene. The CDR3 runs to 11 residues. The CDR3 nucleotides read TGCAGCGTTGATGTGGGGGGTAGCGCTTTCTTT. Residues: CSVDVGGSAFF.

The chain employs TRBV28 and TRBJ1-2; perhaps TRBD1 as D (6 bases). The CDR3 contains 13 residues. Germline CDR1 and CDR2: MDHEN and SYDVKM. Between the trimmed V and J ends, which lost 5 bases and 8 bases, there was a span of 15 bases. CDR3 loop: CASSNLQGRGYTF. CDR3 in DNA: TGTGCCAGCAGTAATTTACAGGGAAGGGGCTACACCTTC.

This chain uses TRBV19 with TRBJ1-2, with a tentative D call TRBD1 (6 bases). Germline V lookup: CDR1 LNHDA, CDR2 SQIVND (reference sequence). The V and J ends lost 9 bases and 5 bases respectively, with 16 bases between them. The CDR3 is 13 amino acids. The CDR3 protein is CASERGGAYGYTF. The CDR3 nucleotides are TGTGCCAGCGAGAGAGGGGGGGCTTATGGCTACACCTTC.

The chain uses TRBV19 and TRBJ2-3; 7 bases are a match to TRBD1. The germline V gene encodes CDR1 LNHDA and CDR2 SQIVND (reference sequence). This CDR3 has 14 amino acids. The J segment lost 4 bases and the V segment lost 6 bases, leaving 7 bases of the junction unmatched. DNA for the CDR3: TGTGCCAGTAGGCCGGGACAGCTATCAGATACGCAGTATTTT. Its protein product is CASRPGQLSDTQYF.

The V and J genes are TRBV7-8 and TRBJ1-1, with 7 bases that match TRBD1. CDR3 length: 14 residues. The V gene end was trimmed by 5 bases and the J gene end by 1 base; junction bases not matched to a gene: 4. The germline V gene encodes CDR1 SGHVS and CDR2 FQNEAQ. The CDR3, as DNA: TGTGCCAGCAGCCGAGGACAGGCGAACACTGAAGCTTTCTTT. This codes for CASSRGQANTEAFF.

This clone has only a few counts. The chain combines TRBV11-2 with TRBJ2-7, with D maybe TRBD2 (5 bases). Germline values: CDR1 SGHAT, CDR2 FQNNGV. V lost 3 bases to trimming and J lost 6 bases, with 12 bases between them. The CDR3 runs 13 residues. The DNA of the CDR3 is TGTGCCAGCAGCTTCGGACTCGGAGTCGAGCAGTACGTC. Its protein product is CASSFGLGVEQYV.

This chain links TRBV6-2 or TRBV6-3 with TRBJ1-6; tentatively, D is TRBD1 (5 bases). Trimming stripped 5 bases from V and 0 bases from J, with 8 bases between. The CDR3 totals 15 residues. CDR1 MNHEY and CDR2 SVGEGT come from the germline V gene. CDR3 DNA sequence: TGTGCCAGCAGTCGGGGGAGCTCCTATAATTCACCCCTCCACTTT. Its protein is CASSRGSSYNSPLHF.

This chain links TRBV7-9 with TRBJ1-1; perhaps TRBD1 as D (6 bases). V lost 7 bases and J 0 bases, leaving 15 bases between the germline ends. Germline loops: CDR1 SEHNR, CDR2 FQNEAQ (reference sequence). The CDR3 totals 15 residues. The CDR3 sequence is CASKSTGSLNTEAFF. DNA of the CDR3: TGTGCCAGCAAGTCTACAGGGTCGCTGAACACTGAAGCTTTCTTT. The complete variable domain, with remaining parts taken from reference TRBV7-9 and TRBJ1-1, reads DTGVSQNPRHKITKRGQNVTFRCDPISEHNRLYWYRQTLGQGPEFLTYFQNEAQLEKSRLLSDRFSAERPKGSFSTLEIQRTEQGDSAMYLCASKSTGSLNTEAFFGQGTRLTVV.

The chain links TRBV30 to TRBJ1-3, with TRBD1 identical over 7 bases. The CDR3 length is 15 residues. Germline V gene lookup returns CDR1 GTSNPN and CDR2 SVGIG (reference sequence). V shed 1 base, J shed 4 bases, and the junction held 7 bases outside the gene matches. The CDR3 sequence: CAWSETGRTGNTIYF. CDR3 DNA sequence: TGTGCCTGGAGTGAGACAGGGAGGACAGGAAACACCATATATTTT.

The chain has TRBV5-6 and TRBJ2-1, with 7 bases lining up with TRBD1. The length of the CDR3 is 13 residues. Trimming at V came to 4 bases and at J to 8 bases, leaving 6 bases not matched to a gene. Looked up from germline, CDR1 is SGHDT and CDR2 is YYEEEE. The DNA of the CDR3 is TGTGCCAGCAGCCCACAGGGGATTGATGAGCAGTTCTTC. Protein sequence: CASSPQGIDEQFF.

The chain has TRBV5-1 and TRBJ2-2, with 10 bases that match TRBD1. The ends lost 2 bases at V and 3 bases at J; junction bases unmatched: 4. Germline lookup yields CDR1 SGHRS and CDR2 YFSETQ. The CDR3 spans 16 residues. CDR3 sequence (DNA): TGCGCCAGCAGCTTTACCGGGACAGGGGACACCGGGGAGCTGTTTTTT. This gives the protein CASSFTGTGDTGELFF.

This chain uses TRBV6-4 with TRBJ1-4; a weak D match, TRBD1 (5 bases). Germline V gives CDR1 MRHNA, CDR2 SNTAGT. The V and J ends lost 10 bases and 2 bases respectively, with 20 bases between them. CDR3 length: 16 residues. The CDR3 sequence is CAKPVEGRRTNEKLFF. In DNA, the CDR3 is TGTGCCAAGCCGGTGGAGGGGAGGAGGACTAATGAAAAACTGTTTTTT.

This chain joins TRBV2 and TRBJ1-2; 8 bases line up with TRBD1. This CDR3 is 13 amino acids long. The V and J ends lost 6 bases and 4 bases, in that order; junction bases with no gene match: 4. From germline, CDR1 is SNHLY and CDR2 FYNNEI. The DNA of the CDR3 is TGTGCCAGCAGGCAGGGGGCGGGCTATGGCTACACCTTC. Encoded protein: CASRQGAGYGYTF.

V is TRBV6-2 or TRBV6-3 and J is TRBJ2-7, with TRBD2 identical over 7 bases. V trimming: 3 bases; J trimming: 1 base; junction bases outside the gene matches: 3. CDR1 and CDR2 (germline): MNHEY, SVGEGT. This CDR3 spans 14 amino acids. This CDR3 reads CASSYLGGSYEQYF. The CDR3 DNA follows: TGTGCCAGCAGTTATTTGGGAGGGTCCTACGAGCAGTACTTC.

CDR3 sequence (DNA): TGTGCCAGCAGCTTAGGCAGGCCCCACAGGGAGAGCAATGAGCAGTTCTTC. Encoded protein: CASSLGRPHRESNEQFF. The chain is built from TRBV11-3 and TRBJ2-1, with D perhaps TRBD1 (6 bases). Germline lookup yields CDR1 SGHNT and CDR2 YENEEA. V lost 1 base, J lost 6 bases, and 19 bases lay in between. The CDR3 is made up of 17 amino acids.

The CDR3 DNA reads as TGTGCCAGCAGTTACTCGGCTAGCGGGAGTACTTATGAGCAGTTCTTC. Encoded protein: CASSYSASGSTYEQFF. V and J are TRBV6-2 or TRBV6-3 and TRBJ2-1, with 10 positions matching TRBD2. CDR3 length: 16 residues. V was pared by 0 bases and J by 8 bases, with 7 bases of the junction left unmatched. Germline V gene sequence: CDR1 MNHEY, CDR2 SVGEGT.

The chain employs TRBV5-1 and TRBJ1-3; the match to TRBD1 covers 9 bases. Trimming cost V 0 bases and J 1 base; bases outside gene matches: 8. CDR3 length equals 18 residues. Germline V gene sequence: CDR1 SGHRS, CDR2 YFSETQ. This CDR3 is CASSLEGQGFASGNTIYF. The CDR3 coding sequence is TGCGCCAGCAGCTTGGAGGGACAGGGATTCGCTTCTGGAAACACCATATATTTT. The variable domain in full, with the rest retrieved from reference TRBV5-1 and TRBJ1-3, is KAGVTQTPRYLIKTRGQQVTLSCSPISGHRSVSWYQQTPGQGLQFLFEYFSETQRNKGNFPGRFSGRQFSNSRSEMNVSTLELGDSALYLCASSLEGQGFASGNTIYFGEGSWLTVV.

CDR3 sequence: CATSGDSGGSGANVLTF. The CDR3 DNA reads TGTGCCACCAGTGGGGATAGCGGGGGCTCTGGGGCCAACGTCCTGACTTTC. The J gene is TRBJ2-6, the V gene TRBV24-1, with 9 bases aligning to TRBD2. V shed 5 bases and J 0 bases; nucleotides not matched to a gene: 4. CDR3 length: 17 amino acids. CDR1 and CDR2 (germline): KGHDR, SFDVKD.

The chain uses TRBV2 and TRBJ2-3; 7 bases are shared with TRBD1. The J segment lost 1 base and the V segment lost 10 bases, leaving 8 bases of the junction unmatched. The CDR3 extends over 14 amino acids. The germline gives CDR1 SNHLY, CDR2 FYNNEI. The CDR3 bases are TGTGCCACAGCTAAAACAGGGGGCACAGATACGCAGTATTTT. Translating it yields CATAKTGGTDTQYF. Full variable domain (missing parts from reference TRBV2 and TRBJ2-3): EPEVTQTPSHQVTQMGQEVILRCVPISNHLYFYWYRQILGQKVEFLVSFYNNEISEKSEIFDDQFSVERPDGSNFTLKIRSTKLEDSAMYFCATAKTGGTDTQYFGPGTRLTVL.

This chain connects TRBV6-2 or TRBV6-3 to TRBJ2-2, with 8 bases aligning to TRBD2. CDR1 is MNHEY, CDR2 SVGEGT, per germline. This CDR3 has 16 amino acids. V lost 0 bases and J lost 6; bases outside the gene matches: 6. The CDR3 DNA reads TGTGCCAGCAGTTACTCTCCGGGAGGGCTAGCCGGGGAGCTGTTTTTT. Translation: CASSYSPGGLAGELFF.

The count of this clone is one. The chain is built from TRBV6-6 and TRBJ2-7; D uncertain. CDR3 length: 15 amino acids. The germline gives CDR1 MNHNY, CDR2 SVGAGI (reference sequence). Trimming took off 2 bases at V and 0 bases at J, with 11 bases between the two ends. This chain's CDR3 is CASSYDGRSSYEQYF. In nucleotides, the CDR3 is TGTGCCAGCAGTTACGATGGCCGAAGCTCCTACGAGCAGTACTTC.

The V and J genes are TRBV6-1 and TRBJ2-4, with TRBD1 as a possible D gene (6 bases). The CDR3 spans 16 residues. The ends were cut back, 2 bases at V and 0 bases at J, with 11 bases in the middle. From germline, CDR1 is MNHNS and CDR2 SASEGT. The CDR3 sequence: CASSETGSIAKNIQYF. Here the CDR3 DNA reads TGTGCCAGCAGTGAAACAGGGTCTATAGCCAAAAACATTCAGTACTTC.